Sequencing of this T cell receptor beta chain was carried out in a study of blood T cell repertoires in COVID-19. Across the whole study: Samples came from the United States, Italy and Spain, spanning acute and convalescent COVID-19. Sources were T cells, B-cell-depleted T cells, or PBMCs; the material itself was cDNA or gDNA.

This CDR3 spans 16 amino acids. V was trimmed by 0 bases and J by 4 bases, leaving 15 bases between them. In germline, CDR1 is MGHRA, CDR2 YSYEKL. Using immunoSEQ multiplex PCR, the repertoire was profiled, and TCRdb retains in-frame clones only, with some absent. The table records about 120,000 clones, 70% to 90% of them present only once. Sample: peripheral blood. The source of this sequence is a man aged 30 to 39 with acute or convalescent COVID-19. J is TRBJ1-2 and V is TRBV4-1; D possibly corresponds to TRBD1 (5 bases). CDR3 amino acids: CASSQEAGGASYGYTF. CDR3 DNA sequence: TGCGCCAGCAGCCAAGAAGCGGGTGGGGCCTCCTATGGCTACACCTTC.